The 16 T cell receptor beta chains listed next were all sequenced from one sample in a study of early T cells in non-severe SARS-CoV-2 infection. TCRdb re-derived calls from the 5' RACE reads in MiXCR, one entry per CDR3 protein. Of more than 20,000 distinct CDR3 sequences in the sample, 4% to 4.5% were seen once. The source material was whole blood. The receptors originated from an adult who was a healthcare worker with PCR-confirmed SARS-CoV-2 infection or an uninfected control (not recorded which).

The table lists this clonotype with many counts. The chain links TRBV7-9 to TRBJ1-3; D remains unclear. Germline V gene sequence: CDR1 SEHNR, CDR2 FQNEAQ (reference sequence). The CDR3 runs 13 residues. Between the trimmed V and J ends, which lost 8 bases and 3 bases, there was a span of 11 bases. The CDR3 bases are TGTGCCAGCGACTTTATTGGTGGAAACACCATATATTTT. Residues: CASDFIGGNTIYF.

This clonotype is deemed medium-sized (0.01 to 0.1%). V and J are TRBV12-3 or TRBV12-4 and TRBJ1-2, with D perhaps matching TRBD1 (5 bases). The CDR3 is 13 amino acids. Trimming cost V 2 bases and J 8 bases, with 12 bases left between them. The DNA for the CDR3 is TGTGCCAGCAGTTTATGGGGGGTTGGGGGCTACACCTTC. This gives the protein CASSLWGVGGYTF.

This clonotype was detected many times. The chain employs TRBV11-2 and TRBJ2-1; D possibly corresponds to TRBD2 (6 bases). Per germline, CDR1 SGHAT and CDR2 FQNNGV. V gave up 9 bases and J gave up 2 bases, with 17 bases separating them. The CDR3 consists of 15 residues. The CDR3 DNA reads TGTGCCAGTAGTATGGGGAGGCGCACCTACAATGAGCAGTTCTTC. It is translated as CASSMGRRTYNEQFF.

This clonotype was detected ten times or more. The CDR3 loop reads CASSRTGDDEKLFF. In DNA, the CDR3 is TGTGCCAGCAGCCGGACAGGGGACGATGAAAAACTGTTTTTT. This chain connects TRBV12-3 or TRBV12-4 to TRBJ1-4; 9 positions match TRBD1. Unmatched junction bases numbered 5, after V lost 6 bases and J lost 6 bases. This CDR3 is 14 amino acids long.

This clonotype was counted at least ten times. The chain recombines TRBV4-1 with TRBJ2-1, with 11 positions matching TRBD2. CDR1 and CDR2 (germline): MGHRA, YSYEKL. The CDR3 is 16 residues long. The V gene end was trimmed by 1 base and the J gene end by 9 bases; junction bases not matched to a gene: 8. The chain's CDR3 is CASSQGGLAGGPEQFF. Here the CDR3 DNA reads TGCGCCAGCAGCCAAGGAGGCTTAGCGGGGGGGCCTGAGCAGTTCTTC.

This clonotype occurred many times. J is TRBJ2-1 and V is TRBV6-1; D uncertain. This CDR3 has 16 residues. Between the trimmed V and J ends, which lost 0 bases and 3 bases, there was a span of 12 bases. CDR1 and CDR2 from the germline V gene are MNHNS and SASEGT. CDR3 in DNA: TGTGCCAGCAGTGAAGCTGCTTCAAAGAGCTACAATGAGCAGTTCTTC. Residues: CASSEAASKSYNEQFF.

J is TRBJ2-7 and V is TRBV5-5, with TRBD1 as a possible D gene (6 bases). This CDR3 has 14 residues. Trimming shortened V by 0 bases and J by 2 bases, and 9 bases separated the two germline ends. CDR1 and CDR2 (germline): SGHKS, YYEKEE (reference sequence). In nucleotides, the CDR3 is TGTGCCAGCAGCTTGGAATCAGGGGCCTACGAGCAGTACTTC. Amino acid sequence: CASSLESGAYEQYF. Full variable domain (remainder filled in from reference TRBV5-5 and TRBJ2-7): DAGVTQSPTHLIKTRGQQVTLRCSPISGHKSVSWYQQVLGQGPQFIFQYYEKEERGRGNFPDRFSARQFPNYSSELNVNALLLGDSALYLCASSLESGAYEQYFGPGTRLTVT.

This clonotype occurred many times. The V and J genes are TRBV2 and TRBJ1-5; the D is unclear. Germline V gene sequence: CDR1 SNHLY, CDR2 FYNNEI. This CDR3 spans 12 amino acids. The V end lost 1 base, the J end lost 6 bases, and 4 bases lay between the germline ends. The CDR3 DNA reads TGTGCCAGCAGTGAAGGATTTCAGCCCCAGCATTTT. Its translation is CASSEGFQPQHF.

This clonotype came up many times. The CDR3 nucleotides read TGTGCCAGCAGTGTAGAGAGCTCTAGCACAGATACGCAGTATTTT. Translating it yields CASSVESSSTDTQYF. The chain joins TRBV2 to TRBJ2-3; D unclear. Looked up from germline, CDR1 is SNHLY and CDR2 is FYNNEI. V lost 4 bases, J lost 0 bases, and 11 bases lay in between. The CDR3 extends over 15 amino acids.

This clonotype has a count of ten or more. This sequence joins TRBV28 and TRBJ2-2, with a possible D match to TRBD1 (6 bases). Germline assignment: CDR1 MDHEN and CDR2 SYDVKM. Trimming cost V 5 bases and J 6 bases, with 7 bases left between them. This CDR3 region has 12 residues. DNA of the CDR3: TGTGCCAGCAGTAACAGGGCCGGGGAGCTGTTTTTT. Protein product: CASSNRAGELFF.

The sample holds many counts of this clonotype. The chain is built from TRBV12-3 or TRBV12-4 and TRBJ1-2, with a weak D call TRBD1 (5 bases). The V and J ends lost 0 bases and 7 bases respectively, with 6 bases between them. This CDR3 is 12 amino acids long. This CDR3 is CASSLAGGGYTF. Here the CDR3 DNA reads TGTGCCAGCAGTTTAGCGGGGGGTGGCTACACCTTC.

This clonotype was detected a few times. The chain links TRBV7-2 to TRBJ1-5; 7 nucleotides agree with TRBD1. The CDR3 loop spans 15 amino acids. Germline values: CDR1 SGHTA, CDR2 FQGNSA. The V gene end was trimmed by 1 base and the J gene end by 8 bases; junction bases not matched to a gene: 8. CDR3 sequence reads: CASSLGRGLGEPQHF. CDR3 DNA sequence: TGTGCCAGCAGCTTAGGTAGGGGGCTTGGAGAGCCCCAGCATTTT.

At least ten counts were recorded for this clonotype. The V gene is TRBV30, the J gene TRBJ1-2; D remains unclear. This CDR3 has 13 residues. The V gene lost 2 bases and the J gene lost 4 bases, with 11 bases spanning the gap. Germline V gene sequence: CDR1 GTSNPN, CDR2 SVGIG (reference sequence). This chain's CDR3 is CAWSKNTLYGYTF. The CDR3 nucleotides are TGTGCCTGGAGTAAGAACACTCTCTATGGCTACACCTTC.

This chain links TRBV20-1 with TRBJ2-3; maybe TRBD2 (5 bases). The CDR3 is 13 amino acids. Trimming removed 6 bases at V and 1 base at J, with 11 bases between. The germline gives CDR1 DFQATT, CDR2 SNEGSKA (reference sequence). The CDR3 sequence is CSAFRDRTDTQYF. In nucleotides, the CDR3 is TGCAGTGCGTTCCGGGATCGCACAGATACGCAGTATTTT.

The chain carries TRBV28 and TRBJ2-5, with D hard to call. V was pared by 2 bases and J by 9 bases, with 16 bases between. Germline CDR1 reads MDHEN; CDR2 reads SYDVKM. CDR3 length: 14 residues. This chain's CDR3 is CASSLKRAGPAQYF. CDR3 bases: TGTGCCAGCAGTTTAAAAAGGGCCGGACCGGCCCAGTACTTC. The whole variable domain, filled in from reference TRBV28 and TRBJ2-5, reads DVKVTQSSRYLVKRTGEKVFLECVQDMDHENMFWYRQDPGLGLRLIYFSYDVKMKEKGDIPEGYSVSREKKERFSLILESASTNQTSMYLCASSLKRAGPAQYFGPGTRLLVL.

At least ten counts were recorded for this clonotype. The CDR3 nucleotides read TGCAGCGTTTCATGGGGGAACACTGAAGCTTTCTTT. This encodes CSVSWGNTEAFF. The chain uses TRBV29-1 and TRBJ1-1; the D is unclear. V dropped 5 bases and J dropped 1 base, with 8 bases sitting between them. Germline V gives CDR1 SQVTM, CDR2 ANQGSEA. CDR3 size: 12 residues.